The entry that follows covers one T cell receptor (beta chain) sequence. CDR3 length: 14 residues. V was trimmed by 5 bases and J by 5 bases, leaving 15 bases between them. Germline V lookup: CDR1 MDHEN, CDR2 SYDVKM. The data were taken from a study of blood T cell repertoires in COVID-19. The overall study: Sites in the United States, Italy and Spain provided acute and convalescent COVID-19 samples. Sources were T cells, B-cell-depleted T cells, or PBMCs; the material itself was cDNA or gDNA.

Authors' data handling: Amplification from reference gene primers served as the basis for estimated nucleated cell counts. TCRdb's copy holds only in-frame clones and misses some; the assay was immunoSEQ multiplex PCR. That table supplies the V and J calls and clone size; D and trimming were determined from the DNA. The top ten clones hold roughly 4.2% of a sample with 80,000 to 95,000 clones, around 75% of them seen once. Sample: peripheral blood. This TCR came from a woman in her forties or fifties with acute or convalescent COVID-19. The chain is built from TRBV28 and TRBJ1-1; possible D gene TRBD1, 5 bases. The CDR3 nucleotides are TGTGCCAGCAGTCTTTCAGGGTGGCGAACTGAAGCTTTCTTT. Translating gives CASSLSGWRTEAFF. The full variable domain, rest sourced from reference TRBV28 and TRBJ1-1, is DVKVTQSSRYLVKRTGEKVFLECVQDMDHENMFWYRQDPGLGLRLIYFSYDVKMKEKGDIPEGYSVSREKKERFSLILESASTNQTSMYLCASSLSGWRTEAFFGQGTRLTVV.